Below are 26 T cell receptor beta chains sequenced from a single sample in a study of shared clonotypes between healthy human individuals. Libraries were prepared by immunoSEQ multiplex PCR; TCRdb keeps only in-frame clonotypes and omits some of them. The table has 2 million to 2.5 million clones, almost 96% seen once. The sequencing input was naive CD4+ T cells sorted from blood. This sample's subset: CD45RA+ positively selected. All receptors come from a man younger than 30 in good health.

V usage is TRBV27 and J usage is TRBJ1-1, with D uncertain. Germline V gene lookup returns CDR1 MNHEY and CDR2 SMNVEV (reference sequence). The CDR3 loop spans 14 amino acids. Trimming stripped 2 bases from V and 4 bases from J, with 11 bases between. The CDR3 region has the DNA TGTGCCAGCAGTTTACAGGAGGAGGCCACTGAAGCTTTCTTT. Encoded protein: CASSLQEEATEAFF.

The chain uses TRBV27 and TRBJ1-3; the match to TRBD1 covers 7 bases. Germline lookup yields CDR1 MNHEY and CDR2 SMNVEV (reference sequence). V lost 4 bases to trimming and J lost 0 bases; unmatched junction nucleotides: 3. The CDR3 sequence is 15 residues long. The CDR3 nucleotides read TGTGCCAGCAGTTCGGGACAGAACTCTGGAAACACCATATATTTT. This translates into CASSSGQNSGNTIYF.

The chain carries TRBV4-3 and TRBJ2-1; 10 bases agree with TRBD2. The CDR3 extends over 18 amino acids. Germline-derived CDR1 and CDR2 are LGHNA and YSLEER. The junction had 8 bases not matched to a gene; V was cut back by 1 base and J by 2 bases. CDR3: CASSQGPQAGGAYNEQFF. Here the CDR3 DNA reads TGCGCCAGCAGCCAAGGACCGCAAGCGGGAGGGGCCTACAATGAGCAGTTCTTC.

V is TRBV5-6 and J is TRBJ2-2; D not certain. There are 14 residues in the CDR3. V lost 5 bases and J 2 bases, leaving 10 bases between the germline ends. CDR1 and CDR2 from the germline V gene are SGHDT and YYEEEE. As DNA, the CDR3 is TGTGCCAGCAGTTCAGCTTCTAACACCGGGGAGCTGTTTTTT. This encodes CASSSASNTGELFF.

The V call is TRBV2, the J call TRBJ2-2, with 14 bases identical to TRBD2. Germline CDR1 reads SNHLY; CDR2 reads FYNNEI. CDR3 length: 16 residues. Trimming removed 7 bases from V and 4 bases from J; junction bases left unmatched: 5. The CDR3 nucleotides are TGTGCCAGCAAGGGACTAGCGGGAGAAGTCACCGGGGAGCTGTTTTTT. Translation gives CASKGLAGEVTGELFF.

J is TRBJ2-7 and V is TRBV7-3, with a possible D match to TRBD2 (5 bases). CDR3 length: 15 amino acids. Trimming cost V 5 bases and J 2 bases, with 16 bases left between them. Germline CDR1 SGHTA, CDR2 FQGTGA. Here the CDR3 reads CASSRSGLSPYEQYF. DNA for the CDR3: TGTGCCAGCAGCCGATCGGGGTTGTCTCCCTACGAGCAGTACTTC. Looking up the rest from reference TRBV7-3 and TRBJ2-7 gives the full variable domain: GAGVSQTPSNKVTEKGKYVELRCDPISGHTALYWYRQSLGQGPEFLIYFQGTGAADDSGLPNDRFFAVRPEGSVSTLKIQRTERGDSAVYLCASSRSGLSPYEQYFGPGTRLTVT.

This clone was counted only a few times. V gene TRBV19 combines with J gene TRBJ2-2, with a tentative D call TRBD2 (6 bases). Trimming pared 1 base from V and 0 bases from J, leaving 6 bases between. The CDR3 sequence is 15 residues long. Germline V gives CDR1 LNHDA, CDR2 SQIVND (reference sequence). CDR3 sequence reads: CASSIGTTNTGELFF. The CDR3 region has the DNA TGTGCCAGTAGTATAGGGACTACGAACACCGGGGAGCTGTTTTTT.

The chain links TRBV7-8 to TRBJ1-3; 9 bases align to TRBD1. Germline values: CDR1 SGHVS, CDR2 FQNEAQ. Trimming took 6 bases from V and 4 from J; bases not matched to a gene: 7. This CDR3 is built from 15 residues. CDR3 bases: TGTGCCAGCAGACCGGGGACAGGGCAGGGAAACACCATATATTTT. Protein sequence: CASRPGTGQGNTIYF.

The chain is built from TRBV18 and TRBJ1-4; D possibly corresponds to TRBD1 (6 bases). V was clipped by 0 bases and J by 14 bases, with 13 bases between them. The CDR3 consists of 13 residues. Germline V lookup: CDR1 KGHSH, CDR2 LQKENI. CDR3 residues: CASSPPKEGGLFF. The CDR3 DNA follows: TGTGCCAGCTCACCACCGAAGGAAGGGGGGCTGTTTTTT.

This CDR3 reads CAWSKDRVWGNEKLFF. The CDR3 DNA reads TGTGCCTGGAGTAAGGACAGGGTGTGGGGTAATGAAAAACTGTTTTTT. The chain uses TRBV30 and TRBJ1-4, with TRBD1 matching over 8 bases. Germline V lookup: CDR1 GTSNPN, CDR2 SVGIG (reference sequence). The CDR3 consists of 16 residues. After removal of 2 bases from V and 4 bases from J, the junction contained 9 bases not matched to a gene.

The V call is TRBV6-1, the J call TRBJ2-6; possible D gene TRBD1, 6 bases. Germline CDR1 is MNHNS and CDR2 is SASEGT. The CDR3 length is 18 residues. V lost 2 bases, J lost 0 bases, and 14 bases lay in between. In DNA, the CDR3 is TGTGCCAGCAGTGAATTCGGACAGTTGAGCTCTGGGGCCAACGTCCTGACTTTC. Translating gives CASSEFGQLSSGANVLTF.

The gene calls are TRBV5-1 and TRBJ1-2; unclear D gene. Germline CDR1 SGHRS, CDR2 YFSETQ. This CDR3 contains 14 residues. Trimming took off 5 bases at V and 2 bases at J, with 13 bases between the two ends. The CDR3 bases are TGCGCCAGCAGTTCAGGCCGGATGAACTATGGCTACACCTTC. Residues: CASSSGRMNYGYTF.

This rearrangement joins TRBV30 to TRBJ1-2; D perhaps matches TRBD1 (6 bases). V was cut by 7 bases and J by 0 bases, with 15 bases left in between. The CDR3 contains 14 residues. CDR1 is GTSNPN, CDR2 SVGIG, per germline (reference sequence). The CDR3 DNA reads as TGTGCCTCTACAGGACAGTCATCTAACTATGGCTACACCTTC. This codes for CASTGQSSNYGYTF.

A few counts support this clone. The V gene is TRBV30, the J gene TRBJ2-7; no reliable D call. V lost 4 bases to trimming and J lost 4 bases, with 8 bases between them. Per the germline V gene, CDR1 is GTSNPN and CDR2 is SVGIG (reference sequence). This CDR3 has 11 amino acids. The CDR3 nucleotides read TGTGCCTGGAAAAGAAATTACGAGCAGTACTTC. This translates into CAWKRNYEQYF.

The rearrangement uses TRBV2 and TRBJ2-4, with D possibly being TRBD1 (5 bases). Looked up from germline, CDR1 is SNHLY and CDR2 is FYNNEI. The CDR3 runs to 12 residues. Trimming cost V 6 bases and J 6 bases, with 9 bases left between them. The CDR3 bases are TGTGCCAGCAGATCTCAGGGAAACATTCAGTACTTC. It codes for CASRSQGNIQYF.

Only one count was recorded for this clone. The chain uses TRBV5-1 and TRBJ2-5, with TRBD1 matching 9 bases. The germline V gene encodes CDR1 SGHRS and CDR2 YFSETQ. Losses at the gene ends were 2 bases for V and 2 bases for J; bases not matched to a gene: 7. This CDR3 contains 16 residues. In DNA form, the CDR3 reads TGCGCCAGCAGCTTACCGACAGGGGGTAGGCAAGAGACCCAGTACTTC. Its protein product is CASSLPTGGRQETQYF.

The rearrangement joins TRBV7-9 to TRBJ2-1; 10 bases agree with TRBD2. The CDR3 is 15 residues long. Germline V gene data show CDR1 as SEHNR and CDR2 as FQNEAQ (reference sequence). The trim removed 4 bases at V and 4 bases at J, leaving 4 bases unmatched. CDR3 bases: TGTGCCAGCAGCTGGACTAGCGGAAATTACAATGAGCAGTTCTTC. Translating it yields CASSWTSGNYNEQFF. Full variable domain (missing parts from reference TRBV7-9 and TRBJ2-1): DTGVSQNPRHKITKRGQNVTFRCDPISEHNRLYWYRQTLGQGPEFLTYFQNEAQLEKSRLLSDRFSAERPKGSFSTLEIQRTEQGDSAMYLCASSWTSGNYNEQFFGPGTRLTVL.

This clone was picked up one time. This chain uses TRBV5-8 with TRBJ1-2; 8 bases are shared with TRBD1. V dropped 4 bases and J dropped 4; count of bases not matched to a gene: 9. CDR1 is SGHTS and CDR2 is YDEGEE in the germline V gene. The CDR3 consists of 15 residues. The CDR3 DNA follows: TGTGCCAGCAGCCCCTGGCGGGGACAGGTCTATGGCTACACCTTC. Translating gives CASSPWRGQVYGYTF.

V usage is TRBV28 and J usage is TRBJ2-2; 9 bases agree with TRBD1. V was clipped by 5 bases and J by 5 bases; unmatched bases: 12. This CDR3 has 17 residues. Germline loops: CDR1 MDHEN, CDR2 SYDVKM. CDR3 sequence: CASSRDRGAPITGELFF. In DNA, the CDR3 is TGTGCCAGCAGTAGAGACAGGGGGGCCCCCATAACCGGGGAGCTGTTTTTT.

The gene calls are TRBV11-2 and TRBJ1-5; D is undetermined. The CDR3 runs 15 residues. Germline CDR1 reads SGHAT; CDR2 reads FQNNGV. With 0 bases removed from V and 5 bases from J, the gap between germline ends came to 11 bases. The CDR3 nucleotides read TGTGCCAGCAGCTTAGAGGCAGGTCTGCATCAGCCCCAGCATTTT. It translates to CASSLEAGLHQPQHF. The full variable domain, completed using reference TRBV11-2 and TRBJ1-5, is EAGVAQSPRYKIIEKRQSVAFWCNPISGHATLYWYQQILGQGPKLLIQFQNNGVVDDSQLPKDRFSAERLKGVDSTLKIQPAKLEDSAVYLCASSLEAGLHQPQHFGDGTRLSIL.

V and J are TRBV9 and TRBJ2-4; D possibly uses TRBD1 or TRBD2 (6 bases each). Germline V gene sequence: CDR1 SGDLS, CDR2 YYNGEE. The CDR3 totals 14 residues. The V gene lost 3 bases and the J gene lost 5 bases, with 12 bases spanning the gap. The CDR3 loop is CASSATGTQNIQYF. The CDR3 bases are TGTGCCAGCAGCGCCACAGGGACTCAAAACATTCAGTACTTC. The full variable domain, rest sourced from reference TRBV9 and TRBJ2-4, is DSGVTQTPKHLITATGQRVTLRCSPRSGDLSVYWYQQSLDQGLQFLIQYYNGEERAKGNILERFSAQQFPDLHSELNLSSLELGDSALYFCASSATGTQNIQYFGAGTRLSVL.

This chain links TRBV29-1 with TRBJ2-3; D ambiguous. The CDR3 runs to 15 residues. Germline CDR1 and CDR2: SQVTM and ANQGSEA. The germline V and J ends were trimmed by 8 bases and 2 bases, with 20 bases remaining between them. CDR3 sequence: CSSSPRSGYTDTQYF. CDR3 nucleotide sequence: TGCAGCTCATCCCCCCGTTCCGGTTACACAGATACGCAGTATTTT.

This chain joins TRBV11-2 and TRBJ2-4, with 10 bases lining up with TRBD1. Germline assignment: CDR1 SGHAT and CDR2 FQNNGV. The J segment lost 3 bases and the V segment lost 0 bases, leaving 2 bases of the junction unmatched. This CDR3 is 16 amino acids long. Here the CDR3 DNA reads TGTGCCAGCAGCTTAGAGGGACAGGGGTACAAAAACATTCAGTACTTC. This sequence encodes CASSLEGQGYKNIQYF. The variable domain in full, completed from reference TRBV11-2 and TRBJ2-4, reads EAGVAQSPRYKIIEKRQSVAFWCNPISGHATLYWYQQILGQGPKLLIQFQNNGVVDDSQLPKDRFSAERLKGVDSTLKIQPAKLEDSAVYLCASSLEGQGYKNIQYFGAGTRLSVL.

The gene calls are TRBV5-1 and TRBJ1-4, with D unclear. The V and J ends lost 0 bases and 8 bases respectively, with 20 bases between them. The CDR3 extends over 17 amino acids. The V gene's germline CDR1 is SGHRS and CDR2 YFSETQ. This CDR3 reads CASSLAESGVIYEKLFF. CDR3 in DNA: TGCGCCAGCAGCTTGGCGGAATCAGGAGTGATTTACGAAAAACTGTTTTTT.

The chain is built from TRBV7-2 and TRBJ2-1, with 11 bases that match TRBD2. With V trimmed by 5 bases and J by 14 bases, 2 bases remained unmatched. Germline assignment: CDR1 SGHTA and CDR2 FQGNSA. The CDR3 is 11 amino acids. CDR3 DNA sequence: TGTGCCAGCAGCCTTAGCGGGAGGGAGTTCTTC. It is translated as CASSLSGREFF.

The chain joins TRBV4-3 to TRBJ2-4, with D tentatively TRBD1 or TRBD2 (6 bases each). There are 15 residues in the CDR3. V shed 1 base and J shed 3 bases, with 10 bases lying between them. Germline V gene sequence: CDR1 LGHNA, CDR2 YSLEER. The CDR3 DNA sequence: TGCGCCAGCAGCCAAGGGGGGGCGAACAAAAACATTCAGTACTTC. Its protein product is CASSQGGANKNIQYF.